This T cell receptor (beta chain) was sequenced during a study of blood T cell repertoires in COVID-19. Overall study: The origin of the acute and convalescent COVID-19 samples was the United States, Italy and Spain. T cells, B-cell-depleted T cells, or PBMCs provided the cDNA or gDNA that served as material.

Between the trimmed V and J ends, which lost 4 bases and 6 bases, there was a span of 10 bases. The germline gives CDR1 KGHDR, CDR2 SFDVKD. CDR3 length: 13 amino acids. Produced via immunoSEQ multiplex PCR; TCRdb's table is partial and in-frame only. The sample has roughly 100,000 clones; roughly 88% are singletons. This clone was counted a single time. The clonotype comes from a human donor in a cohort sampled during active COVID-19. The sequencing input was peripheral blood. V usage is TRBV24-1 and J usage is TRBJ2-3, with D hard to call. The CDR3 region is CATSDSTPDTQYF. The CDR3 DNA reads as TGTGCCACCAGTGACTCAACTCCCGATACGCAGTATTTT.